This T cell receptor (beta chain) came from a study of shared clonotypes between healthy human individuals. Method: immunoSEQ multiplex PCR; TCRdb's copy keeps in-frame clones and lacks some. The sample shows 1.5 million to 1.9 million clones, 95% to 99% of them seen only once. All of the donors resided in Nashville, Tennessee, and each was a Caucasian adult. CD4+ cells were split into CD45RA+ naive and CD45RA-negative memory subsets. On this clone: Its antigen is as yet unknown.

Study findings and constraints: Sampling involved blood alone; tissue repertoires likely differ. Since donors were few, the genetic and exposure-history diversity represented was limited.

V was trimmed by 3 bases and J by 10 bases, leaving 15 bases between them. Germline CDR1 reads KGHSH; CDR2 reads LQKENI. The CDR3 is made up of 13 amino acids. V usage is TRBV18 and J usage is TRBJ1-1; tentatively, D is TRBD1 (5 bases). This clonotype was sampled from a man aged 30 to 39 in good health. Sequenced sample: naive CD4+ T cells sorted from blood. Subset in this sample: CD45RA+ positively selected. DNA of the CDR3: TGTGCCAGCTCACCGGGCATTCCTCAGGGAGCTTTCTTT. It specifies CASSPGIPQGAFF. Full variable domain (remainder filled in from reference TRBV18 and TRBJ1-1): NAGVMQNPRHLVRRRGQEARLRCSPMKGHSHVYWYRQLPEEGLKFMVYLQKENIIDESGMPKERFSAEFPKEGPSILRIQQVVRGDSAAYFCASSPGIPQGAFFGQGTRLTVV.